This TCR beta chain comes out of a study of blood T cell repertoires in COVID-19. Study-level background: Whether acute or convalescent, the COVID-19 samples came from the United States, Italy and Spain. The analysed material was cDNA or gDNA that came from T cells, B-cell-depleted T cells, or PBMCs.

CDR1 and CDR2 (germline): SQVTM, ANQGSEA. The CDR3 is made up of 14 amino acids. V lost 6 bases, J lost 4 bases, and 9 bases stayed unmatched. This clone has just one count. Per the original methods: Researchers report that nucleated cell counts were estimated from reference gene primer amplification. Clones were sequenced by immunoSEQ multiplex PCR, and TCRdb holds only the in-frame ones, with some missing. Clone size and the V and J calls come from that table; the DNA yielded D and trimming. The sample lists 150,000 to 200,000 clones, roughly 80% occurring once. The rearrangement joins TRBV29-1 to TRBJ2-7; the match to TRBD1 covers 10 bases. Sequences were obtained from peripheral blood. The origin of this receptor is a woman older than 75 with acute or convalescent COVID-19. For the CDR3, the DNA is TGCAGCGTCACGGACAGGGGGGTGGAGTACGAGCAGTACTTC. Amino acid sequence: CSVTDRGVEYEQYF.